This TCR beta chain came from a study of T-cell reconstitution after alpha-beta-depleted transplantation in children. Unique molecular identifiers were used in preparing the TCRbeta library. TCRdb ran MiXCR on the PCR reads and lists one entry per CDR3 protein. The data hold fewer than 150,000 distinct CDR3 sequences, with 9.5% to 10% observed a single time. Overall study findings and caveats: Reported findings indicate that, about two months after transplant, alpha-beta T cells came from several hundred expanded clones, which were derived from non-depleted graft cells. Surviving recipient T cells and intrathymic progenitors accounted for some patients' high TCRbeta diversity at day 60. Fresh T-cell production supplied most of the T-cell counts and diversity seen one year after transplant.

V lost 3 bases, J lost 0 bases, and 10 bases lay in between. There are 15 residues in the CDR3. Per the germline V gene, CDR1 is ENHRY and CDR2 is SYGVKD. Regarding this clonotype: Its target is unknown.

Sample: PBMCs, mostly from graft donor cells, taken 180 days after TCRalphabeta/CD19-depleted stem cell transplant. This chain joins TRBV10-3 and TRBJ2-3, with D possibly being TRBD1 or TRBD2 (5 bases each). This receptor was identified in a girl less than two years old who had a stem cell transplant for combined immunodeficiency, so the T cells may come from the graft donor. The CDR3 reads CAISDRGDSTDTQYF. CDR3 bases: TGTGCCATCAGTGACCGAGGGGACAGCACAGATACGCAGTATTTT.